These 20 T cell receptor beta chains came from one sample sequenced in a study of T cell changes during pregnancy in multiple sclerosis. Produced via immunoSEQ multiplex PCR; TCRdb's table is partial and in-frame only. The profile shows approximately 18,000 clones, around 87% of them singletons. Sequenced material: CD8+ T cells from peripheral blood mononuclear cells, taken in the third trimester of pregnancy. These receptors originate from a female donor in good health, enrolled as a control in a pregnancy study.

The J gene is TRBJ2-4, the V gene TRBV15, with 10 bases matching TRBD1. The CDR3 is made up of 18 amino acids. V lost 0 bases to trimming and J lost 9 bases; unmatched junction nucleotides: 14. CDR1 LNHNV and CDR2 YYDKDF come from the germline V gene (reference sequence). CDR3 DNA: TGTGCCACCAGCAGAGATCCGGGACAGGGGAAACCAGGGGGCATTCAGTACTTC. As protein: CATSRDPGQGKPGGIQYF.

V gene TRBV30 combines with J gene TRBJ1-4; D gene ambiguous. Germline V gene lookup returns CDR1 GTSNPN and CDR2 SVGIG (reference sequence). This CDR3 has 15 amino acids. Between the trimmed V and J ends, which lost 3 bases and 7 bases, there was a span of 18 bases. CDR3: CAWSPIQDQIEKLFF. DNA of the CDR3: TGTGCCTGGAGCCCCATCCAGGATCAGATTGAAAAACTGTTTTTT.

The chain is built from TRBV6-4 and TRBJ2-3, with 10 bases that match TRBD2. Per germline, CDR1 MRHNA and CDR2 SNTAGT. There are 15 residues in the CDR3. Trimming at V came to 4 bases and at J to 1 base, leaving 2 bases not matched to a gene. The DNA of the CDR3 is TGTGCCAGCAGTGTCGGGACTAGCGGCACAGATACGCAGTATTTT. This encodes CASSVGTSGTDTQYF.

V is TRBV19 and J is TRBJ2-1; the match to TRBD2 covers 10 bases. Germline V gives CDR1 LNHDA, CDR2 SQIVND (reference sequence). The CDR3 runs 15 residues. V was pared by 1 base and J by 4 bases, with 1 base of the junction left unmatched. CDR3 nucleotides: TGTGCCAGTAGTATAGGGACTAGCGGATACAATGAGCAGTTCTTC. It codes for CASSIGTSGYNEQFF.

The rearrangement links TRBV9 to TRBJ2-3, with TRBD2 as a possible D gene (6 bases). Deletions cut 4 bases from V and 0 bases from J, with 12 bases between. Germline loops: CDR1 SGDLS, CDR2 YYNGEE. The CDR3 loop spans 15 amino acids. The CDR3 coding sequence is TGTGCCAGCAGCTATGCCGGGACTAGCACAGATACGCAGTATTTT. Translating it yields CASSYAGTSTDTQYF.

The V and J genes are TRBV13 and TRBJ2-1; TRBD2 matches 7 bases. J was trimmed by 7 bases and V by 4 bases; bases with no gene match: 10. Germline CDR1 and CDR2: PRHDT and FYEKMQ (reference sequence). There are 15 residues in the CDR3. Written as DNA, the CDR3 is TGTGCCAGCAGCTCGGCCCGGGAGGTGGGGAATGAGCAGTTCTTC. It translates to CASSSAREVGNEQFF.

The CDR3 sequence: CASSLRGFNSPLHF. The CDR3 nucleotides read TGTGCCAGCAGTTTGAGGGGGTTCAATTCACCCCTCCACTTT. The V call is TRBV28, the J call TRBJ1-6; tentative D call: TRBD1 (6 bases). The germline gives CDR1 MDHEN, CDR2 SYDVKM. The CDR3 is 14 amino acids. The V end was cut by 3 bases, the J end by 7 bases, with 10 bases between. Filled out from reference TRBV28 and TRBJ1-6, the complete variable domain reads DVKVTQSSRYLVKRTGEKVFLECVQDMDHENMFWYRQDPGLGLRLIYFSYDVKMKEKGDIPEGYSVSREKKERFSLILESASTNQTSMYLCASSLRGFNSPLHFGNGTRLTVT.

V gene TRBV11-2 combines with J gene TRBJ2-7; TRBD1 might be the D (5 bases). The germline V gene has CDR1 SGHAT and CDR2 FQNNGV. V lost 0 bases and J lost 4, with 19 bases in between. This CDR3 is built from 17 residues. CDR3 coding DNA: TGTGCCAGCAGCTTAGATAACCTCAGTAGGGGCCTTTACGAGCAGTACTTC. Its translation: CASSLDNLSRGLYEQYF.

V is TRBV12-5 and J is TRBJ1-1, with 10 bases lining up with TRBD1. Germline lookup yields CDR1 LGHNT and CDR2 FRNRAP. This CDR3 region has 18 residues. V trimming: 5 bases; J trimming: 0 bases; junction bases outside the gene matches: 12. In DNA, the CDR3 is TGTGCTAGTGGTCCGCCTCCCGGGACAGGGGTGCTGAACACTGAAGCTTTCTTT. This encodes CASGPPPGTGVLNTEAFF.

CDR3 protein: CASSFYSGIYNEQFF. The DNA for the CDR3 is TGTGCCAGCAGTTTTTATAGCGGGATATACAATGAGCAGTTCTTC. The chain employs TRBV27 and TRBJ2-1; the match to TRBD2 covers 8 bases. The CDR3 length is 15 residues. The junction had 5 bases not matched to a gene; V was cut back by 3 bases and J by 4 bases. Germline loops: CDR1 MNHEY, CDR2 SMNVEV (reference sequence).

A single count supports this clone. The rearrangement joins TRBV19 to TRBJ2-5; D is possibly TRBD2 (7 bases). CDR1 is LNHDA and CDR2 is SQIVND in the germline V gene (reference sequence). The ends were cut back, 3 bases at V and 0 bases at J, with 17 bases in the middle. The CDR3 runs to 17 residues. The CDR3 DNA reads as TGTGCCAGTAGTATTGGCTCGGGGGGCCTGTACCAAGAGACCCAGTACTTC. This codes for CASSIGSGGLYQETQYF.

V gene TRBV2 combines with J gene TRBJ1-6; tentative D call: TRBD1 (6 bases). The CDR3 runs to 14 residues. Germline V lookup: CDR1 SNHLY, CDR2 FYNNEI. Trimming took off 6 bases at V and 2 bases at J, with 8 bases between the two ends. The CDR3 region has the DNA TGTGCCAGCAGGGGGACAACCTATAATTCACCCCTCCACTTT. Translation gives CASRGTTYNSPLHF.

The chain is built from TRBV18 and TRBJ2-1, with D tentatively TRBD2 (6 bases). V lost 1 base to trimming and J lost 6 bases, with 13 bases between them. The CDR3 length is 15 residues. Germline CDR1 reads KGHSH; CDR2 reads LQKENI. This CDR3 is CASSPQGLPGNEQFF. CDR3 nucleotides: TGTGCCAGCTCACCACAGGGACTCCCGGGCAATGAGCAGTTCTTC.

V usage is TRBV27 and J usage is TRBJ1-2, with D maybe TRBD1 (6 bases). Trimming left V 3 bases short and J 4 bases short, with 9 bases between. The CDR3 has 13 residues. Germline V gene data show CDR1 as MNHEY and CDR2 as SMNVEV (reference sequence). The CDR3 sequence: CASSFGQSYGYTF. The CDR3 coding sequence is TGTGCCAGCAGTTTCGGACAGAGCTATGGCTACACCTTC.

In this sample, this clone turned up once. The V and J genes are TRBV10-2 and TRBJ2-1, with D possibly being TRBD2 (5 bases). The CDR3 totals 14 residues. V was shortened by 7 bases and J by 2 bases, with 12 bases between the two germline ends. Germline V gene lookup returns CDR1 WSHSY and CDR2 SAAADI. CDR3 bases: TGCGCCAGCAAGGCGGTCGGGGCCTACAATGAGCAGTTCTTC. Its protein product is CASKAVGAYNEQFF.

The chain has TRBV13 and TRBJ2-1; 15 bases match TRBD2. The CDR3 contains 17 residues. Germline CDR1 is PRHDT and CDR2 is FYEKMQ (reference sequence). After removal of 0 bases from V and 6 bases from J, the junction contained 3 bases not matched to a gene. The DNA for the CDR3 is TGTGCCAGCAGCTTAGGCCCGGGACTAGCGGGAGGCAATGAGCAGTTCTTC. The encoded protein is CASSLGPGLAGGNEQFF.

The rearrangement joins TRBV15 to TRBJ2-7, with D possibly matching TRBD1 (5 bases). This CDR3 comprises 14 residues. The V end lost 1 base, the J end lost 2 bases, and 9 bases lay between the germline ends. In germline, CDR1 is LNHNV, CDR2 YYDKDF (reference sequence). CDR3 in DNA: TGTGCCACCAGCAGAGGTCAGGGCCCCTACGAGCAGTACTTC. This sequence encodes CATSRGQGPYEQYF.

In this sample, this clone turned up a few times. This sample also contains other DNA sequences that code for the same CDR3. J is TRBJ1-6 and V is TRBV10-3; 8 bases agree with TRBD1. CDR1 ENHRY and CDR2 SYGVKD come from the germline V gene. J gave up 3 bases and V 4 bases, and 2 bases lay outside the gene matches. This CDR3 comprises 15 residues. This CDR3 reads CAISGGQDYNSPLHF. CDR3 DNA: TGTGCCATCAGTGGGGGACAGGACTATAATTCACCCCTCCACTTT.

This chain connects TRBV5-4 to TRBJ2-7, with TRBD2 matching over 8 bases. V lost 4 bases and J lost 0; bases outside the gene matches: 15. The CDR3 totals 18 residues. Germline V gene sequence: CDR1 SGHNT, CDR2 YYREEE (reference sequence). CDR3 residues: CASSPRGSGVRSSYEQYF. The CDR3 DNA reads TGTGCCAGCAGCCCTCGGGGTAGCGGGGTTAGAAGCTCCTACGAGCAGTACTTC.

The chain carries TRBV6-6 and TRBJ1-5; TRBD1 agrees at 8 bases. With V trimmed by 4 bases and J by 2 bases, 4 bases remained unmatched. From germline, CDR1 is MNHNY and CDR2 SVGAGI (reference sequence). The CDR3 loop spans 15 amino acids. As DNA, the CDR3 is TGTGCCAGCAGTTCCGACAGGGGAGGCAATCAGCCCCAGCATTTT. It yields the protein CASSSDRGGNQPQHF.